This T cell receptor (beta chain) is from a study of blood T cell repertoires in COVID-19. On the study more broadly: T cells, B-cell-depleted T cells, or PBMCs provided the cDNA or gDNA that served as material.

Original analysis: For nucleated cells, counts were estimated from reference gene primer amplification. Measured with immunoSEQ multiplex PCR; TCRdb has only the in-frame clones, and not every one. V and J calls and clone size are those listed in that table; D and trimming were worked out from the DNA. Counted here are roughly 120,000 clones, 78% occurring once; the ten biggest clones make up about 2%. This clone was counted a single time. CDR1 SNHLY and CDR2 FYNNEI come from the germline V gene. V shed 4 bases and J shed 4 bases, with 11 bases lying between them. This CDR3 has 14 amino acids. This rearrangement joins TRBV2 to TRBJ1-5; D unresolved. Input material: peripheral blood. The origin of this receptor is a man in his sixties or seventies with acute or convalescent COVID-19. CDR3 sequence: CASSGGNVNQPQHF. In DNA, the CDR3 is TGTGCCAGCAGTGGAGGGAATGTAAATCAGCCCCAGCATTTT.